Listed below are T cell receptor beta chains from one sample, sequenced in a study of blood T cell repertoires in COVID-19. The table came from immunoSEQ multiplex PCR; TCRdb's copy has only in-frame clones and leaves some out. The sample holds under 150,000 clones, approximately 87% seen once. Source material: peripheral blood. These TCRs come from a young man with acute or convalescent COVID-19. The CDR3 runs from the conserved cysteine through the conserved F or W. D genes are given only for firm matches. Some rows mark clone size as missing; the rest say once, few, many or name a class of expanded clone.

J | V | D | size | CDR3 | DNA
TRBJ1-2 | TRBV27 | TRBD1 | few | CASRSTGTGYGYTF | TGTGCCAGCAGATCGACAGGGACGGGGTATGGCTACACCTTC
TRBJ1-2 | TRBV6-6 | . | . | CASSPLLNYGYTF | TGTGCCAGCAGTCCTCTCCTAAACTATGGCTACACCTTC
TRBJ2-3 | TRBV3-1/TRBV3-2 | . | . | CASSRLADTSTDTQYF | TGTGCCAGCAGCCGATTAGCGGATACTAGCACAGATACGCAGTATTTT
TRBJ1-2 | TRBV10-3 | TRBD1 | few | CAISIRDRDSYGYTF | TGTGCCATCAGTATTCGGGACAGGGATTCCTATGGCTACACCTTC
TRBJ2-4 | TRBV6-2/TRBV6-3 | TRBD1 | . | CASSFPSDRLAKNIQYF | TGTGCCAGCAGTTTCCCCTCGGACAGGCTGGCCAAAAACATTCAGTACTTC
TRBJ1-5 | TRBV4-1 | . | . | CASSQEYSGSPQHF | TGCGCCAGCAGCCAAGAGTACAGCGGGTCGCCCCAGCATTTT
TRBJ1-5 | TRBV19 | TRBD1 | once | CASSWGDRGNQPQHF | TGTGCCAGTAGCTGGGGGGACAGGGGCAATCAGCCCCAGCATTTT
TRBJ2-1 | TRBV3-1/TRBV3-2 | TRBD2 | . | CASSQGGLAGVDEQFF | TGTGCCAGCAGCCAAGGGGGACTAGCGGGAGTCGATGAGCAGTTCTTC
TRBJ2-1 | TRBV19 | . | . | CASTIPPGDEQFF | TGTGCCAGTACCATTCCCCCGGGGGATGAGCAGTTCTTC
TRBJ2-3 | TRBV29-1 | TRBD2 | . | CSPRVAGVPDTQYF | TGCAGCCCCAGGGTAGCGGGAGTTCCGGATACGCAGTATTTT
TRBJ1-2 | TRBV6-6 | TRBD1 | . | CASRPGQGHYGYTF | TGTGCCAGCAGACCCGGACAGGGGCACTATGGCTACACCTTC
TRBJ2-5 | TRBV4-2 | TRBD2 | . | CASSPTSGVMQETQYF | TGTGCCAGCAGCCCGACTAGCGGGGTGATGCAAGAGACCCAGTACTTC
TRBJ1-1 | TRBV6-2/TRBV6-3 | . | . | CASSRPSGNTEAFF | TGTGCCAGCAGTCGCCCCTCGGGGAACACTGAAGCTTTCTTT
TRBJ2-1 | TRBV4-1 | . | . | CASSQLLVGGRTSYNEQFF | TGCGCCAGCAGCCAACTCCTAGTAGGGGGACGAACCTCCTACAATGAGCAGTTCTTC
TRBJ2-1 | TRBV5-1 | TRBD2 | . | CASSLDLAGYNEQFF | TGCGCCAGCAGCTTGGACCTAGCGGGCTACAATGAGCAGTTCTTC
TRBJ1-4 | TRBV6-5 | . | . | CATVRAATFNEKLFF | TGTGCCACGGTGAGGGCAGCCACGTTTAATGAAAAACTGTTTTTT
TRBJ2-3 | TRBV5-4 | . | . | CASSLTGSTDTQYF | TGTGCCAGCAGCTTGACAGGCAGCACAGATACGCAGTATTTT
TRBJ2-1 | TRBV6-2/TRBV6-3 | . | . | CASSYGLNEQFF | TGTGCCAGCAGTTACGGCCTGAATGAGCAGTTCTTC
TRBJ2-7 | TRBV29-1 | . | . | CSVRGTYEQYF | TGCAGCGTCCGGGGGACCTACGAGCAGTACTTC
TRBJ2-1 | TRBV5-1 | TRBD1 | . | CASSLDRGGYEQFF | TGCGCCAGCAGCTTGGACAGGGGTGGCTATGAGCAGTTCTTC
TRBJ2-3 | TRBV4-1 | TRBD2 | . | CASSQDPLPLAGGPDTQYF | TGCGCCAGCAGCCAAGATCCCTTACCCCTAGCGGGGGGCCCAGATACGCAGTATTTT
TRBJ2-2 | TRBV7-2 | TRBD2 | . | CASSFASGRVHGELFF | TGTGCCAGCAGCTTCGCTAGCGGGAGAGTCCACGGGGAGCTGTTTTTT
TRBJ1-6 | TRBV2 | . | . | CASSVRFSYNSPLHF | TGTGCCAGCAGTGTCAGATTCTCCTATAATTCACCCCTCCACTTT
TRBJ2-5 | TRBV2 | . | . | CASLVGGPAGQETQYF | TGTGCCAGCTTGGTGGGAGGACCGGCGGGCCAAGAGACCCAGTACTTC
TRBJ2-1 | TRBV7-6 | TRBD2 | . | CASSLGRGGYNEQFF | TGTGCCAGCAGCTTGGGCCGGGGGGGGTACAATGAGCAGTTCTTC
TRBJ2-5 | TRBV10-3 | . | . | CAISPGHGQETQYF | TGTGCCATCAGTCCGGGACATGGACAAGAGACCCAGTACTTC
TRBJ2-2 | TRBV6-5 | . | . | CASSYTRQGELFF | TGTGCCAGCAGTTACACCCGACAGGGGGAGCTGTTTTTT
TRBJ2-5 | TRBV6-5 | TRBD2 | once | CASSTGLAVQETQYF | TGTGCCAGCAGTACGGGACTAGCGGTGCAAGAGACCCAGTACTTC
TRBJ1-2 | TRBV29-1 | . | . | CSVEIRANYGYTF | TGCAGCGTTGAAATCCGGGCTAACTATGGCTACACCTTC
TRBJ1-1 | TRBV5-6 | . | . | CASSLAVGGNTEAFF | TGTGCCAGCAGCTTGGCGGTGGGAGGGAACACTGAAGCTTTCTTT
TRBJ1-1 | TRBV7-9 | . | . | CASGWAAETEAFF | TGTGCCAGCGGGTGGGCAGCGGAAACTGAAGCTTTCTTT
TRBJ1-6 | TRBV5-6 | TRBD1 | . | CASSLRDRGMDSPLHF | TGTGCCAGCAGCTTGAGGGACAGGGGGATGGATTCACCCCTCCACTTT
TRBJ2-2 | TRBV7-2 | TRBD2 | . | CASSMGTSGGELFF | TGTGCCAGCAGCATGGGGACTAGCGGCGGGGAGCTGTTTTTT
TRBJ1-1 | TRBV25-1 | . | few | CASPTGGPLRGTEAFF | TGTGCCAGCCCTACCGGGGGACCCCTCCGGGGCACTGAAGCTTTCTTT
TRBJ1-1 | TRBV6-5 | TRBD1 | . | CATTGAGDSVREAFF | TGTGCCACCACAGGGGCCGGAGACTCCGTTAGGGAAGCTTTCTTT
TRBJ1-3 | TRBV7-2 | TRBD1 | . | CASSLALTGWSGNTIYF | TGTGCCAGCAGCTTAGCCCTGACAGGGTGGTCTGGAAACACCATATATTTT
TRBJ2-3 | TRBV11-2 | TRBD2 | . | CASSLWSLAGGGNTQYF | TGTGCCAGCAGCTTATGGTCCTTAGCGGGAGGCGGGAATACGCAGTATTTT
TRBJ2-7 | TRBV4-3 | TRBD1 | . | CASSQDRGIAYEQYF | TGCGCCAGCAGCCAAGACAGGGGGATTGCCTACGAGCAGTACTTC
TRBJ1-2 | TRBV7-9 | . | . | CASSPVSGLNGYTF | TGTGCCAGCAGCCCCGTTTCGGGGTTGAATGGCTACACCTTC
TRBJ1-2 | TRBV5-1 | . | once | CASSLGGRGAYGYTF | TGCGCCAGCAGCTTGGGAGGCAGGGGTGCCTATGGCTACACCTTC
TRBJ2-1 | TRBV10-3 | TRBD2 | few | CAIRNTSGRSYNEQFF | TGTGCCATCAGGAATACTAGCGGGAGATCGTACAATGAGCAGTTCTTC
TRBJ1-1 | TRBV4-3 | . | . | CASSQDKNTEAFF | TGCGCCAGCAGCCAAGATAAGAACACTGAAGCTTTCTTT